Each of the 27 T cell receptor beta chains below was sequenced from the same sample in a study of T cell repertoires in cytomegalovirus infection. TCRdb re-called the reads through MiXCR, storing one row per CDR3 protein. The sample holds some 100,000 distinct CDR3 sequences; more than 20% are singletons and the top ten take roughly two fifths. Specimen: CD8+ T cells from PBMCs. These receptors were taken from a human donor in good health (CMV status not recorded). Some clones in this sample may be carry-over from other donors' samples.

This clonotype has only a few counts. The chain joins TRBV7-9 to TRBJ1-5, with a tentative D call TRBD1 (6 bases). The CDR3 is 14 residues long. Trimming left V 1 base short and J 7 bases short, with 11 bases between. From germline, CDR1 is SEHNR and CDR2 FQNEAQ (reference sequence). The DNA of the CDR3 is TGTGCCAGCAGCTTAGAGGACAGCTGGCAGCCCCAGCATTTT. Its translation: CASSLEDSWQPQHF. The whole variable domain, filled in from reference TRBV7-9 and TRBJ1-5, reads DTGVSQNPRHKITKRGQNVTFRCDPISEHNRLYWYRQTLGQGPEFLTYFQNEAQLEKSRLLSDRFSAERPKGSFSTLEIQRTEQGDSAMYLCASSLEDSWQPQHFGDGTRLSIL.

Notes on this clonotype: A read error may be the cause here, since a much bigger clone is one base away. V gene TRBV12-3 or TRBV12-4 combines with J gene TRBJ1-2; 7 bases map to TRBD1. CDR3 length: 15 residues. The CDR3 region has the DNA TGTGCCGGCAGCCTGACAGGGTACACTAACTATGGCTACACCTTC. Protein sequence: CAGSLTGYTNYGYTF.

The sample holds many counts of this clonotype. The chain recombines TRBV20-1 with TRBJ2-7, with 8 bases aligning to TRBD1. V lost 5 bases, J lost 4 bases, and 10 bases stayed unmatched. The CDR3 sequence is 14 residues long. Germline assignment: CDR1 DFQATT and CDR2 SNEGSKA (reference sequence). As DNA, the CDR3 is TGCAGTGCTCTACCAGACAGGGGAGAATACGAGCAGTACTTC. Translated: CSALPDRGEYEQYF.

This clonotype has a count of ten or more. The gene calls are TRBV7-6 and TRBJ2-3; perhaps TRBD2 as D (5 bases). Germline loops: CDR1 SGHVS, CDR2 FNYEAQ. With 5 bases removed from V and 2 bases from J, the gap between germline ends came to 11 bases. This CDR3 region has 14 residues. The CDR3: CASSLDSTTDTQYF. The CDR3 bases are TGTGCCAGCAGCCTGGACTCCACCACAGATACGCAGTATTTT.

The gene calls are TRBV7-9 and TRBJ2-2; D assignment may be TRBD1 or TRBD2 (5 bases each). The CDR3 consists of 12 residues. Germline-derived CDR1 and CDR2 are SEHNR and FQNEAQ (reference sequence). Trimming removed 7 bases from V and 5 bases from J, with 8 bases in between. CDR3 region: CASTEGTGELFF. The CDR3 DNA is TGTGCCAGCACCGAGGGGACCGGGGAGCTGTTTTTT.

This clonotype has a handful of counts. This chain's CDR3 is CASSYSGQGYEQYF. The CDR3 DNA sequence: TGTGCCAGCAGTTACTCGGGACAGGGGTACGAGCAGTACTTC. The chain couples TRBV6-2 or TRBV6-3 to TRBJ2-7, with 10 positions matching TRBD1. CDR1 and CDR2 from the germline V gene are MNHEY and SVGEGT. The CDR3 is 14 residues long. The ends lost 0 bases at V and 4 bases at J; junction bases unmatched: 0.

To note about this clonotype: An end of the junction differs from the germline gene, which may be a read error. CDR3 bases: TGCAGTCCTAGAGATCCTAGCGGGGGGGCATTATATACGCAGTATTTT. Amino acid sequence: CSPRDPSGGALYTQYF. V and J are TRBV20-1 and TRBJ2-3; 12 positions match TRBD2. Germline lookup yields CDR1 DFQATT and CDR2 SNEGSKA (reference sequence). The CDR3 length is 16 residues.

V gene TRBV14 combines with J gene TRBJ2-7; D might be TRBD1 (6 bases). Germline CDR1 and CDR2: SGHDN and FVKESK. CDR3 length equals 14 residues. Trimming removed 2 bases at V and 3 bases at J, with 11 bases between. CDR3 sequence reads: CASSQQGSGYEQYF. In DNA form, the CDR3 reads TGTGCCAGCAGCCAACAGGGGAGCGGCTACGAGCAGTACTTC.

Comment on this clonotype: Being one base from a much bigger clone, this may be a read error. The rearrangement joins TRBV20-1 to TRBJ1-5; unclear D gene. The CDR3 totals 12 residues. Germline assignment: CDR1 DFQATT and CDR2 SNEGSKA (reference sequence). V gave up 0 bases and J gave up 2 bases, with 2 bases separating them. For the CDR3, the DNA is TGCAGTGCTAGAGACGGCAATCAGCCCCAGCATTTT. It is translated as CSARDGNQPQHF.

This clonotype was observed a handful of times. The CDR3 here is CASSLGALGRSTGELFF. DNA of the CDR3: TGTGCCAGCAGCCTCGGGGCTCTGGGAAGGAGCACCGGGGAGCTGTTTTTT. The chain has TRBV14 and TRBJ2-2; the D gene could be TRBD1 or TRBD2 (5 bases each). The CDR3 is 17 amino acids. Trimming stripped 4 bases from V and 4 bases from J, with 19 bases between. From germline, CDR1 is SGHDN and CDR2 FVKESK.

By frequency in the sample, this clonotype is large. This chain links TRBV10-3 with TRBJ2-1, with TRBD2 matching 9 bases. CDR3 length: 16 amino acids. From germline, CDR1 is ENHRY and CDR2 SYGVKD. Trimming at V came to 0 bases and at J to 4 bases, leaving 4 bases not matched to a gene. Here the CDR3 DNA reads TGTGCCATCAGTGAGTCGATGGCGGGAGGGTACAATGAGCAGTTCTTC. Its translation: CAISESMAGGYNEQFF.

Only a few counts were recorded for this clonotype. This chain links TRBV12-3 or TRBV12-4 with TRBJ2-7; 11 nucleotides match TRBD1. CDR3 size: 13 residues. V lost 5 bases, J lost 6 bases, and 3 bases stayed unmatched. The CDR3 region has the DNA TGTGCCAGCAGTGCAGGGACAGGGGGCGAGCAGTACTTC. Translation gives CASSAGTGGEQYF.

J is TRBJ2-7 and V is TRBV29-1; 12 nucleotides agree with TRBD1. This CDR3 contains 15 residues. CDR1 is SQVTM, CDR2 ANQGSEA, per germline. Trimming cost V 1 base and J 3 bases; bases outside gene matches: 4. CDR3 region: CSVEGGTGGSYEQYF. DNA of the CDR3: TGCAGCGTTGAAGGGGGGACAGGGGGCAGCTACGAGCAGTACTTC.

This clonotype showed up just a few times. The chain has TRBV4-2 and TRBJ2-7; D ambiguous. The V and J ends lost 1 base and 7 bases respectively, with 11 bases between them. Germline V gives CDR1 LGHNA, CDR2 YNFKEQ. The CDR3 loop spans 13 amino acids. The CDR3 DNA sequence: TGTGCCAGCAGCCAAGTTGACGGACGGGAGCAGTACTTC. Its protein product is CASSQVDGREQYF.

This chain links TRBV28 with TRBJ1-6; D is unresolved. Germline CDR1 and CDR2: MDHEN and SYDVKM. This CDR3 region has 13 residues. The V gene lost 7 bases and the J gene lost 6 bases, with 10 bases spanning the gap. The CDR3 spells CASIRTLNSPLHF. The CDR3, as DNA: TGTGCCAGCATCAGGACCCTTAATTCACCCCTCCACTTT.

The chain combines TRBV2 with TRBJ2-7; D unresolved. Trimming removed 5 bases at V and 5 bases at J, with 13 bases between. Per germline, CDR1 SNHLY and CDR2 FYNNEI. The CDR3 totals 13 residues. The CDR3 DNA reads TGTGCCAGCAGTTCCCCCCCAAGCCACGAGCAGTACTTC. Its protein is CASSSPPSHEQYF.

This clonotype appeared once. This chain links TRBV9 with TRBJ1-2; D might be TRBD1 (6 bases). This CDR3 region has 14 residues. Germline loops: CDR1 SGDLS, CDR2 YYNGEE. The V end lost 4 bases, the J end lost 3 bases, and 13 bases lay between the germline ends. CDR3 sequence (DNA): TGTGCCAGCAGCCCGAATGCAGGGGACTATGGCTACACCTTC. As protein: CASSPNAGDYGYTF.

The gene calls are TRBV7-6 and TRBJ2-2, with D perhaps matching TRBD2 (5 bases). Between the trimmed V and J ends, which lost 4 bases and 7 bases, there was a span of 10 bases. CDR1 SGHVS and CDR2 FNYEAQ come from the germline V gene. The CDR3 loop spans 13 amino acids. CDR3 in amino acids: CASSSGGHGELFF. CDR3 coding DNA: TGTGCCAGCAGCTCCGGAGGCCACGGGGAGCTGTTTTTT.

This clonotype has ten or more counts. The chain has TRBV6-1 and TRBJ2-5, with D possibly matching TRBD1 (6 bases). CDR1 MNHNS and CDR2 SASEGT come from the germline V gene. The length of the CDR3 is 14 residues. The V and J ends lost 6 bases and 0 bases respectively, with 11 bases between them. CDR3 bases: TGTGCCAGCAGGAAGCAGGGGTACCAAGAGACCCAGTACTTC. It codes for CASRKQGYQETQYF.

The table lists this clonotype with many counts. This sequence joins TRBV5-6 and TRBJ2-1; TRBD2 matches at 10 bases. The ends lost 1 base at V and 6 bases at J; junction bases unmatched: 7. This CDR3 contains 16 residues. Per the germline V gene, CDR1 is SGHDT and CDR2 is YYEEEE. The CDR3 here is CASSLRLSGRGNEQFF. Written as DNA, the CDR3 is TGTGCCAGCAGCTTGCGGCTAAGCGGGAGGGGCAATGAGCAGTTCTTC.

This clonotype showed up just a few times. The chain uses TRBV15 and TRBJ2-2; unclear D gene. The ends were cut back, 6 bases at V and 1 base at J, with 6 bases in the middle. This CDR3 has 13 amino acids. CDR1 is LNHNV and CDR2 is YYDKDF in the germline V gene (reference sequence). As DNA, the CDR3 is TGTGCCACCAGTCCTAGGAACACCGGGGAGCTGTTTTTT. Its translation is CATSPRNTGELFF.

This clonotype came up a few times. The chain joins TRBV27 to TRBJ2-7; 9 positions match TRBD1. Germline V gives CDR1 MNHEY, CDR2 SMNVEV (reference sequence). V was clipped by 5 bases and J by 6 bases; unmatched bases: 8. There are 14 residues in the CDR3. CDR3 amino acids: CASSNRDRVFEQYF. CDR3 DNA sequence: TGTGCCAGCAGTAACCGGGACAGGGTGTTCGAGCAGTACTTC.

This clonotype was counted only a few times. The chain joins TRBV4-2 to TRBJ2-5; 8 bases line up with TRBD1. The CDR3 is 13 amino acids. The V gene's germline CDR1 is LGHNA and CDR2 YNFKEQ. J lost 4 bases, V lost 4 bases, and 2 bases had no gene match. CDR3 sequence: CASSPQGAETQYF. Written as DNA, the CDR3 is TGTGCCAGCAGCCCCCAGGGGGCAGAGACCCAGTACTTC.

This clonotype was seen ten or more times. The chain uses TRBV6-5 and TRBJ2-1; TRBD1 or TRBD2 may be the D gene (5 bases each). CDR3 length equals 19 residues. Trimming took off 5 bases at V and 5 bases at J, with 28 bases between the two ends. CDR1 is MNHEY and CDR2 is SVGAGI in the germline V gene. The CDR3 DNA reads as TGTGCCAGCAGTCACAACGGGCAGGGATGGGCTGGGACGGACAATGAGCAGTTCTTC. Its translation: CASSHNGQGWAGTDNEQFF.

The rearrangement uses TRBV19 and TRBJ1-1; the D gene is possibly TRBD1 (6 bases). Trimming stripped 9 bases from V and 7 bases from J, with 21 bases between. In germline, CDR1 is LNHDA, CDR2 SQIVND (reference sequence). This CDR3 has 14 residues. This chain's CDR3 is CASQTGGSRNEAFF. As DNA, the CDR3 is TGTGCCAGCCAAACTGGGGGCTCGAGGAATGAAGCTTTCTTT.

Note on this clonotype: This could be a read error, since a much larger clone is one nucleotide away. The chain links TRBV7-3 to TRBJ1-2, with TRBD1 identical over 10 bases. The V segment lost 5 bases and the J segment 4 bases; nucleotides outside the gene matches: 10. The CDR3 covers 16 residues. CDR1 and CDR2 from the germline V gene are SGHTA and FQGTGA. The CDR3 nucleotides read TGTGCCAGCAGCATAGGGACAGGGGAGATGGGCTATGGCTACACCTTC. Its translation: CASSIGTGEMGYGYTF.

This clonotype has a handful of counts. V usage is TRBV29-1 and J usage is TRBJ1-2; no reliable D call. Trimming took 0 bases from V and 2 from J, leaving 7 bases between them. The CDR3 runs to 13 residues. Per the germline V gene, CDR1 is SQVTM and CDR2 is ANQGSEA. CDR3 region: CSVEEAINYGYTF. The CDR3 coding sequence is TGCAGCGTTGAAGAGGCCATCAACTATGGCTACACCTTC.